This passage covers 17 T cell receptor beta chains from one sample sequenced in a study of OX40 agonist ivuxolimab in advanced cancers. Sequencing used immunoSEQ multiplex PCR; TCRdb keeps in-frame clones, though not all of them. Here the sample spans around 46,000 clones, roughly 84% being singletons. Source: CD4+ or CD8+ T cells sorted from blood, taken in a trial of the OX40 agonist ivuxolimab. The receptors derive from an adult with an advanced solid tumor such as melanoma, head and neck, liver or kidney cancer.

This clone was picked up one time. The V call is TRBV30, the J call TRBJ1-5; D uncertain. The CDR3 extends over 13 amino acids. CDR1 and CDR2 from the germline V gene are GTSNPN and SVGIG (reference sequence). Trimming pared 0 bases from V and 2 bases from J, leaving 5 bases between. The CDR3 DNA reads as TGTGCCTGGAGTGTCAGTGGCAATCAGCCCCAGCATTTT. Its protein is CAWSVSGNQPQHF.

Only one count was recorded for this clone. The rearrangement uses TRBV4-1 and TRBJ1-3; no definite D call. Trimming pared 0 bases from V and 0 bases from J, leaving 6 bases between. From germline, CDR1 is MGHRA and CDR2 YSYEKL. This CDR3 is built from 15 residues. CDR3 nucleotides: TGCGCCAGCAGCCAAGAAAGCTACTCTGGAAACACCATATATTTT. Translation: CASSQESYSGNTIYF.

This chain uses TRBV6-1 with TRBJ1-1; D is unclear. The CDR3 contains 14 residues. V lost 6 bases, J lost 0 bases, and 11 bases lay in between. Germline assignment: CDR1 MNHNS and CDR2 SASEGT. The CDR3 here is CASSAPGMNTEAFF. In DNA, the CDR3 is TGTGCCAGCAGCGCGCCGGGCATGAACACTGAAGCTTTCTTT.

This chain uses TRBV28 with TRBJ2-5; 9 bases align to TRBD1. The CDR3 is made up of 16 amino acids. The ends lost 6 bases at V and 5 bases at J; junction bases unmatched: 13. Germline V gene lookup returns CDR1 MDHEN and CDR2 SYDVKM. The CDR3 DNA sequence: TGTGCCAGCAGACGACAGGGGGACCCCCTGACGGAGACCCAGTACTTC. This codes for CASRRQGDPLTETQYF.

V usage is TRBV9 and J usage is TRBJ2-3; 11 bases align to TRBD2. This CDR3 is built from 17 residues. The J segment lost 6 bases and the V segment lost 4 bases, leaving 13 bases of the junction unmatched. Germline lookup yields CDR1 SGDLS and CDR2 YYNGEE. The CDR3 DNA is TGTGCCAGCAGCCCCCGGGTTAGCGGGGGGGCCGGGGATACGCAGTATTTT. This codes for CASSPRVSGGAGDTQYF. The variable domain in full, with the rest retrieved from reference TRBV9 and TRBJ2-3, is DSGVTQTPKHLITATGQRVTLRCSPRSGDLSVYWYQQSLDQGLQFLIQYYNGEERAKGNILERFSAQQFPDLHSELNLSSLELGDSALYFCASSPRVSGGAGDTQYFGPGTRLTVL.

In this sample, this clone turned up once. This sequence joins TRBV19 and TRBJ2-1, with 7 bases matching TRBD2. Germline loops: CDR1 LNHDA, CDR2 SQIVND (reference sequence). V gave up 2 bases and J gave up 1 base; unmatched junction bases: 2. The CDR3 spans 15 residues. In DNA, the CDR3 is TGTGCCAGTAGTATATCAGCGGGATCCTACAATGAGCAGTTCTTC. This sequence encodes CASSISAGSYNEQFF.

The CDR3 sequence is CASSQGEGGPRDTQYF. The CDR3 DNA reads as TGCGCCAGCAGCCAAGGGGAAGGGGGGCCAAGGGATACGCAGTATTTT. This rearrangement joins TRBV4-3 to TRBJ2-3; D is perhaps TRBD1 or TRBD2 (6 bases each). The length of the CDR3 is 16 residues. V was trimmed by 1 base and J by 6 bases, leaving 17 bases between them. In germline, CDR1 is LGHNA, CDR2 YSLEER.

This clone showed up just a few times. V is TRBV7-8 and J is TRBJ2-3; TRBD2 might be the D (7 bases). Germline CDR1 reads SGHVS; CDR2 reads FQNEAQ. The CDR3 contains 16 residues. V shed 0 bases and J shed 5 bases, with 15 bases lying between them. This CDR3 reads CASSLAGGPEGDTQYF. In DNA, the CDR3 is TGTGCCAGCAGCTTAGCGGGGGGGCCCGAAGGAGATACGCAGTATTTT.

The CDR3 sequence: CSVVMPGTGNQPQHF. Written as DNA, the CDR3 is TGCAGCGTTGTCATGCCCGGGACAGGCAATCAGCCCCAGCATTTT. The chain combines TRBV29-1 with TRBJ1-5; TRBD1 agrees at 7 bases. Trimming cost V 4 bases and J 2 bases; bases outside gene matches: 8. Germline-derived CDR1 and CDR2 are SQVTM and ANQGSEA. The CDR3 length is 15 residues. Variable domain in full (rest from reference TRBV29-1 and TRBJ1-5): SAVISQKPSRDICQRGTSLTIQCQVDSQVTMMFWYRQQPGQSLTLIATANQGSEATYESGFVIDKFPISRPNLTFSTLTVSNMSPEDSSIYLCSVVMPGTGNQPQHFGDGTRLSIL.

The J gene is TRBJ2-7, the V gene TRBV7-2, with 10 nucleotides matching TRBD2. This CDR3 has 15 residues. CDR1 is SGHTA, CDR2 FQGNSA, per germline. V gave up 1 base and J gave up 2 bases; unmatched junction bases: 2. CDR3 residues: CASSLVAGGTYEQYF. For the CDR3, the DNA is TGTGCCAGCAGCTTAGTAGCGGGAGGTACCTACGAGCAGTACTTC.

The chain's CDR3 is CATGGVAGASSYNEQFF. The CDR3 DNA sequence: TGTGCCACCGGGGGGGTAGCGGGAGCCAGCTCCTACAATGAGCAGTTCTTC. V usage is TRBV10-3 and J usage is TRBJ2-1, with 9 bases fitting TRBD2. Germline V gives CDR1 ENHRY, CDR2 SYGVKD. V trimming: 10 bases; J trimming: 0 bases; junction bases outside the gene matches: 13. The CDR3 sequence is 17 residues long.

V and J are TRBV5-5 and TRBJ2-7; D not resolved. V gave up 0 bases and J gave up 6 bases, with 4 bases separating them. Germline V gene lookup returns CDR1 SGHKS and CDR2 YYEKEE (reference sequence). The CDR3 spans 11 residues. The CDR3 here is CASSLGGEQYF. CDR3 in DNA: TGTGCCAGCAGCTTGGGAGGCGAGCAGTACTTC.

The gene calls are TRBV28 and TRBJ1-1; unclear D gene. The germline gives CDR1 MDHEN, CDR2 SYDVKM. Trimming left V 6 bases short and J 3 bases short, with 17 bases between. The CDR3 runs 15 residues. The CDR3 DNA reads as TGTGCCAGCAGGATAGGGTCAGAGGGAGACACTGAAGCTTTCTTT. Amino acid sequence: CASRIGSEGDTEAFF.

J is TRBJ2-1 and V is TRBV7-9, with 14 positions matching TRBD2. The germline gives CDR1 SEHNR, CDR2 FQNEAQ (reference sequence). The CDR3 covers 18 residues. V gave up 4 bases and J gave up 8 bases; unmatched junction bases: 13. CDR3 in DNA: TGTGCCAGCAGCTCAGAGGCCTGGACTAGCGGGAGGCGGGATGAGCAGTTCTTC. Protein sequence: CASSSEAWTSGRRDEQFF.

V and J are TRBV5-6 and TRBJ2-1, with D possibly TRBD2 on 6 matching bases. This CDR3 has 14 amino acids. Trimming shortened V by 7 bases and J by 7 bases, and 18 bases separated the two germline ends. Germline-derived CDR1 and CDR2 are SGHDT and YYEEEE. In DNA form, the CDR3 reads TGTGCCAGCCGTACCTCCGGGACTCCAAATGAGCAGTTCTTC. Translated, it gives CASRTSGTPNEQFF.

The CDR3 DNA is TGCAGCGTTGAGCTCCTCATGAACACTGAAGCTTTCTTT. This encodes CSVELLMNTEAFF. J is TRBJ1-1 and V is TRBV29-1; D remains ambiguous. The CDR3 runs to 13 residues. V lost 3 bases and J lost 0, with 8 bases in between. Germline CDR1 reads SQVTM; CDR2 reads ANQGSEA.

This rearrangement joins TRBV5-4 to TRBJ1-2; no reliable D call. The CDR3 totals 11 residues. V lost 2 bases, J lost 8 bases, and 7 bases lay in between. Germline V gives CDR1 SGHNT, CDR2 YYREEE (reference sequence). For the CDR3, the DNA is TGTGCCAGCAGCTTCTCGGAGGGCTACACCTTC. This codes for CASSFSEGYTF.